These 31 T cell receptor beta chains were all obtained from the same sample, sequenced in a study of blood T cell repertoires in COVID-19. Repertoires were generated with immunoSEQ multiplex PCR, while TCRdb's copy carries only in-frame clones and drops some. Of approximately 150,000 clones in the sample, around nine tenths were seen once. Material for sequencing was peripheral blood. The receptors were sampled from a woman of 80 years or more with COVID-19, enrolled during active disease.

The chain carries TRBV4-3 and TRBJ2-1, with TRBD1 as a possible D gene (5 bases). The V and J ends lost 1 base and 4 bases respectively, with 11 bases between them. Looked up from germline, CDR1 is LGHNA and CDR2 is YSLEER. The CDR3 is 15 residues long. Here the CDR3 DNA reads TGCGCCAGCAGCCAAGTTTCGACAGATTACAATGAGCAGTTCTTC. It translates to CASSQVSTDYNEQFF.

This rearrangement joins TRBV28 to TRBJ2-2; D might be TRBD1 (5 bases). The V and J ends lost 2 bases and 0 bases respectively, with 16 bases between them. This CDR3 region has 18 residues. Germline assignment: CDR1 MDHEN and CDR2 SYDVKM. CDR3 sequence reads: CASSLRPGHSANTGELFF. CDR3 DNA sequence: TGTGCCAGCAGTTTAAGGCCAGGACACTCCGCGAACACCGGGGAGCTGTTTTTT.

The V and J genes are TRBV18 and TRBJ2-5, with a possible D match to TRBD1 (6 bases). This CDR3 has 15 amino acids. The ends were cut back, 4 bases at V and 1 base at J, with 13 bases in the middle. In germline, CDR1 is KGHSH, CDR2 LQKENI. The CDR3 sequence is CASSLAGVGQETQYF. CDR3 nucleotides: TGTGCCAGCTCACTCGCAGGGGTTGGCCAAGAGACCCAGTACTTC.

The chain combines TRBV5-5 with TRBJ2-7; TRBD1 matches at 8 bases. With 4 bases clipped from V and 6 bases from J, the junction kept 6 bases outside the gene matches. The germline V gene encodes CDR1 SGHKS and CDR2 YYEKEE (reference sequence). CDR3 length: 13 residues. The CDR3 spells CASSLDRGREQYF. The CDR3 DNA is TGTGCCAGCAGCCTCGACAGGGGACGCGAGCAGTACTTC.

This chain joins TRBV20-1 and TRBJ1-4; 7 nucleotides line up with TRBD1. CDR3 size: 14 residues. J gave up 6 bases and V 3 bases, and 7 bases lay outside the gene matches. The germline gives CDR1 DFQATT, CDR2 SNEGSKA (reference sequence). The CDR3 loop is CSASDRQGDEKLFF. CDR3 sequence (DNA): TGCAGTGCTAGTGATCGACAGGGTGATGAAAAACTGTTTTTT.

The chain employs TRBV9 and TRBJ1-2; weak D call: TRBD1 (5 bases). Germline CDR1 SGDLS, CDR2 YYNGEE. V was clipped by 3 bases and J by 6 bases, with 24 bases between them. This CDR3 is 17 amino acids long. This CDR3 reads CASSDRSGLRGGDGYTF. As DNA, the CDR3 is TGTGCCAGCAGCGATCGAAGTGGGCTAAGGGGAGGGGATGGCTACACCTTC.

The genes are TRBV28 and TRBJ2-5; 8 nucleotides match TRBD2. CDR3 length equals 13 residues. Germline V lookup: CDR1 MDHEN, CDR2 SYDVKM. The V segment lost 5 bases and the J segment 5 bases; nucleotides outside the gene matches: 4. CDR3 amino acids: CASSLRLAETQYF. DNA for the CDR3: TGTGCCAGCAGTCTTAGACTAGCGGAGACCCAGTACTTC.

The chain uses TRBV6-5 and TRBJ1-1; D gene unclear. This CDR3 has 14 residues. Trimming left V 0 bases short and J 4 bases short, with 9 bases between. Germline V lookup: CDR1 MNHEY, CDR2 SVGAGI. CDR3 coding DNA: TGTGCCAGCAGTTACTCTCCCTTGAGCACTGAAGCTTTCTTT. Amino acids: CASSYSPLSTEAFF.

This clone showed up just once. This rearrangement joins TRBV6-1 to TRBJ2-7; tentatively, D is TRBD2 (6 bases). V lost 0 bases to trimming and J lost 5 bases, with 8 bases between them. Germline CDR1 is MNHNS and CDR2 is SASEGT. This CDR3 spans 13 amino acids. The CDR3 region is CASSEASGDEQYF. DNA of the CDR3: TGTGCCAGCAGTGAAGCGTCGGGGGACGAGCAGTACTTC.

This clone was counted a few times. This chain connects TRBV24-1 to TRBJ1-4, with 9 bases matching TRBD1. Germline V CDR1 and CDR2: KGHDR, SFDVKD. Trimming took 4 bases from V and 4 from J; bases not matched to a gene: 3. The CDR3 runs to 15 residues. The chain's CDR3 is CATSEGDRDNEKLFF. CDR3 nucleotide sequence: TGTGCCACCAGTGAGGGGGACAGGGATAATGAAAAACTGTTTTTT.

This clone showed up just a few times. V usage is TRBV27 and J usage is TRBJ2-1; 14 bases match TRBD2. The germline V gene has CDR1 MNHEY and CDR2 SMNVEV (reference sequence). The CDR3 is 19 residues long. J was trimmed by 6 bases and V by 7 bases; bases with no gene match: 17. The CDR3 nucleotides are TGTGCCAGCAATAGCCTCGGACTAGCGGGAGGTCGACTCGGCAATGAGCAGTTCTTC. It codes for CASNSLGLAGGRLGNEQFF.

This clone has just a few counts. This chain connects TRBV6-6 to TRBJ1-3, with D possibly matching TRBD1 (5 bases). The V gene lost 2 bases and the J gene lost 2 bases, with 10 bases spanning the gap. The V gene's germline CDR1 is MNHNY and CDR2 SVGAGI (reference sequence). The CDR3 length is 15 residues. Here the CDR3 DNA reads TGTGCCAGCAGTTACGATCAGGGCGCTGGAAACACCATATATTTT. It is translated as CASSYDQGAGNTIYF.

The rearrangement joins TRBV5-4 to TRBJ2-2; TRBD2 aligns across 8 bases. V shed 4 bases, J shed 7 bases, and the junction held 6 bases outside the gene matches. Germline CDR1 reads SGHNT; CDR2 reads YYREEE (reference sequence). The length of the CDR3 is 14 residues. CDR3 nucleotide sequence: TGTGCCAGCAGCGACATCAGCGGGAGCGGGGAGCTGTTTTTT. It specifies CASSDISGSGELFF.

This clone was picked up a small number of times. J is TRBJ1-3 and V is TRBV6-5; D ambiguous. Between the trimmed V and J ends, which lost 7 bases and 2 bases, there was a span of 6 bases. This CDR3 contains 12 residues. CDR1 MNHEY and CDR2 SVGAGI come from the germline V gene. The CDR3 is CASTITGNTIYF. The CDR3 bases are TGTGCCAGCACCATCACTGGAAACACCATATATTTT.

For this clone: Other DNA sequences in the same sample also yield this CDR3. The chain uses TRBV28 and TRBJ1-1; D gene uncertain. V dropped 6 bases and J dropped 3 bases, with 8 bases sitting between them. CDR1 and CDR2 from the germline V gene are MDHEN and SYDVKM. The CDR3 extends over 12 amino acids. CDR3 sequence: CASSLSYTEAFF. DNA of the CDR3: TGTGCCAGCAGCCTATCCTACACTGAAGCTTTCTTT.

The chain uses TRBV6-2 or TRBV6-3 and TRBJ2-4; TRBD2 might be the D (7 bases). This CDR3 has 17 amino acids. V gave up 6 bases and J gave up 0 bases, with 18 bases separating them. CDR1 is MNHEY, CDR2 SVGEGT, per germline. CDR3 residues: CASSPMGGALAKNIQYF. The CDR3 DNA follows: TGTGCCAGCAGCCCCATGGGGGGGGCCCTAGCCAAAAACATTCAGTACTTC.

V and J are TRBV4-3 and TRBJ2-7; D gene uncertain. With 0 bases removed from V and 0 bases from J, the gap between germline ends came to 9 bases. Germline assignment: CDR1 LGHNA and CDR2 YSLEER. This CDR3 has 15 residues. The DNA of the CDR3 is TGCGCCAGCAGCCAAGATAGGTACAGCTCCTACGAGCAGTACTTC. Translating gives CASSQDRYSSYEQYF.

The chain joins TRBV2 to TRBJ1-6; D gene uncertain. CDR1 is SNHLY and CDR2 is FYNNEI in the germline V gene. V shed 4 bases and J shed 12 bases, with 7 bases lying between them. This CDR3 contains 11 residues. In DNA form, the CDR3 reads TGTGCCAGCAGTGGAGGTGGACCCCTCCACTTT. This gives the protein CASSGGGPLHF.

The rearrangement links TRBV6-5 to TRBJ1-1; TRBD1 matches at 8 bases. The CDR3 is 15 amino acids. CDR1 and CDR2 from the germline V gene are MNHEY and SVGAGI. The V gene end was trimmed by 6 bases and the J gene end by 1 base; junction bases not matched to a gene: 7. CDR3 in amino acids: CASSNRTGSNTEAFF. The CDR3 DNA follows: TGTGCCAGCAGCAACCGGACAGGGTCGAACACTGAAGCTTTCTTT.

The CDR3 here is CASSGSPKLGGNTIYF. CDR3 sequence (DNA): TGTGCCAGCAGCGGAAGCCCAAAGCTCGGGGGAAACACCATATATTTT. The rearrangement joins TRBV9 to TRBJ1-3; D not resolved. The CDR3 runs to 16 residues. The V gene lost 3 bases and the J gene lost 4 bases, with 17 bases spanning the gap. Per germline, CDR1 SGDLS and CDR2 YYNGEE. Drawing the rest from reference TRBV9 and TRBJ1-3, the complete variable domain is DSGVTQTPKHLITATGQRVTLRCSPRSGDLSVYWYQQSLDQGLQFLIQYYNGEERAKGNILERFSAQQFPDLHSELNLSSLELGDSALYFCASSGSPKLGGNTIYFGEGSWLTVV.

The gene calls are TRBV29-1 and TRBJ2-7; D perhaps matches TRBD1 (5 bases). The CDR3 is 14 residues long. Germline V gives CDR1 SQVTM, CDR2 ANQGSEA. With 2 bases removed from V and 0 bases from J, the gap between germline ends came to 11 bases. The CDR3 loop reads CSVERAGRSYEQYF. The CDR3, as DNA: TGCAGCGTTGAAAGGGCAGGGCGCTCCTACGAGCAGTACTTC.

The chain links TRBV19 to TRBJ2-2, with 7 bases matching TRBD2. Per germline, CDR1 LNHDA and CDR2 SQIVND (reference sequence). This CDR3 contains 15 residues. The junction had 9 bases not matched to a gene; V was cut back by 6 bases and J by 5 bases. The CDR3 region is CASSLGTTHTGELFF. Here the CDR3 DNA reads TGTGCCAGTAGCCTCGGGACTACCCATACCGGGGAGCTGTTTTTT.

The chain recombines TRBV6-5 with TRBJ1-2; D is unresolved. This CDR3 comprises 13 residues. Germline-derived CDR1 and CDR2 are MNHEY and SVGAGI. V was pared by 7 bases and J by 5 bases, with 14 bases between. CDR3 coding DNA: TGTGCCAGCACCACCCCCCAGCGGTATGGCTACACCTTC. Translated, it gives CASTTPQRYGYTF.

The chain recombines TRBV6-6 with TRBJ2-5; TRBD2 matches at 8 bases. Germline CDR1 and CDR2: MNHNY and SVGAGI (reference sequence). Trimming cost V 6 bases and J 6 bases; bases outside gene matches: 12. CDR3 size: 15 residues. CDR3 DNA sequence: TGTGCCAGCAGGGGTGCGGGAGGCCTCGCGCAGACCCAGTACTTC. Amino acids: CASRGAGGLAQTQYF.

The chain links TRBV24-1 to TRBJ1-1; possible D gene TRBD1, 6 bases. The CDR3 contains 13 residues. Trimming cost V 4 bases and J 1 base, with 6 bases left between them. Per the germline V gene, CDR1 is KGHDR and CDR2 is SFDVKD. The CDR3 DNA follows: TGTGCCACCAGTGAGGACAGGAACACTGAAGCTTTCTTT. Amino acids: CATSEDRNTEAFF.

The J gene is TRBJ2-5, the V gene TRBV18, with D tentatively TRBD1 (6 bases). Between the trimmed V and J ends, which lost 3 bases and 2 bases, there was a span of 13 bases. This CDR3 contains 15 residues. CDR1 is KGHSH and CDR2 is LQKENI in the germline V gene. DNA of the CDR3: TGTGCCAGCTCACCGAGAGGGACACCACAAGAGACCCAGTACTTC. It is translated as CASSPRGTPQETQYF.

V usage is TRBV7-9 and J usage is TRBJ2-7, with a tentative D call TRBD2 (6 bases). Germline V gives CDR1 SEHNR, CDR2 FQNEAQ (reference sequence). With 2 bases removed from V and 4 bases from J, the gap between germline ends came to 12 bases. There are 14 residues in the CDR3. DNA for the CDR3: TGTGCCAGCAGCTTAAAGGGACTGACTTACGAGCAGTACTTC. Its translation is CASSLKGLTYEQYF.

The chain joins TRBV5-1 to TRBJ1-6, with a tentative D call TRBD1 (6 bases). This CDR3 comprises 16 residues. The germline V gene has CDR1 SGHRS and CDR2 YFSETQ. Trimming removed 4 bases at V and 6 bases at J, with 17 bases between. CDR3 nucleotide sequence: TGCGCCAGCAGCCCGCAGGGGATGGTGGCTAATTCACCCCTCCACTTT. Translation gives CASSPQGMVANSPLHF. Using reference TRBV5-1 and TRBJ1-6 for the parts outside the CDR3, the full variable domain is KAGVTQTPRYLIKTRGQQVTLSCSPISGHRSVSWYQQTPGQGLQFLFEYFSETQRNKGNFPGRFSGRQFSNSRSEMNVSTLELGDSALYLCASSPQGMVANSPLHFGNGTRLTVT.

The rearrangement joins TRBV27 to TRBJ2-7; 7 bases line up with TRBD2. This CDR3 is 14 amino acids long. The trim removed 3 bases at V and 4 bases at J, leaving 6 bases unmatched. Germline CDR1 and CDR2: MNHEY and SMNVEV (reference sequence). Written as DNA, the CDR3 is TGTGCCAGCAGTTTTGGCGGGAGTTTATACGAGCAGTACTTC. This translates into CASSFGGSLYEQYF.

J is TRBJ1-5 and V is TRBV4-1, with D perhaps matching TRBD1 (6 bases). CDR3 size: 16 residues. Trimming took off 2 bases at V and 1 base at J, with 12 bases between the two ends. Germline V gene data show CDR1 as MGHRA and CDR2 as YSYEKL. The chain's CDR3 is CASSQYVDSSNQPQHF. The CDR3, as DNA: TGCGCCAGCAGCCAATATGTGGACAGCAGCAATCAGCCCCAGCATTTT.

V gene TRBV7-2 combines with J gene TRBJ2-2, with a possible D match to TRBD1 (6 bases). This CDR3 comprises 14 residues. Trimming left V 5 bases short and J 10 bases short, with 17 bases between. CDR1 and CDR2 (germline): SGHTA, FQGNSA. CDR3 region: CASSPRTAFQELFF. Written as DNA, the CDR3 is TGTGCCAGCAGCCCGCGGACAGCCTTTCAGGAGCTGTTTTTT.